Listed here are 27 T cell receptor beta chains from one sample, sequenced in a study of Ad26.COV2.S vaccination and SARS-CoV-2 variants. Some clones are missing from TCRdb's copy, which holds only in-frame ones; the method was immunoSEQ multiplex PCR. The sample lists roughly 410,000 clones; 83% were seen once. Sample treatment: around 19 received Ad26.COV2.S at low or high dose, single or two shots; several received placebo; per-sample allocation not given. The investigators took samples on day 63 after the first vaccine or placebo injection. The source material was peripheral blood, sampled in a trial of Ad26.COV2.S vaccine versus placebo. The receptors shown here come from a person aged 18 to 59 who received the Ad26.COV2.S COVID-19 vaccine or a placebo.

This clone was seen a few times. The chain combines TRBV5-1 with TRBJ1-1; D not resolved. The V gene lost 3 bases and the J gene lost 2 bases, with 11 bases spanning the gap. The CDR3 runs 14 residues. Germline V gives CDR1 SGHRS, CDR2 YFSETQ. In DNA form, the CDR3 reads TGCGCCAGCAGCTGGGGTCCTGGCAACACTGAAGCTTTCTTT. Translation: CASSWGPGNTEAFF.

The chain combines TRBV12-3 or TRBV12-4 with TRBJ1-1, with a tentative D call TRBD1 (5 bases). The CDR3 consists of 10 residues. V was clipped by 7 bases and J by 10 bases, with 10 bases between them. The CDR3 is CASKGLAAFF. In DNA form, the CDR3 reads TGTGCCAGCAAGGGACTGGCAGCTTTCTTT.

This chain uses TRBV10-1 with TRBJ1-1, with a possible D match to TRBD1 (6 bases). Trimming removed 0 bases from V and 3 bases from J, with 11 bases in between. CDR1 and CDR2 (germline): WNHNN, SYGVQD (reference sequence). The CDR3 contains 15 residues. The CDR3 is CASSESVQGDTEAFF. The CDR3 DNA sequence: TGCGCCAGCAGTGAGTCGGTACAGGGAGACACTGAAGCTTTCTTT.

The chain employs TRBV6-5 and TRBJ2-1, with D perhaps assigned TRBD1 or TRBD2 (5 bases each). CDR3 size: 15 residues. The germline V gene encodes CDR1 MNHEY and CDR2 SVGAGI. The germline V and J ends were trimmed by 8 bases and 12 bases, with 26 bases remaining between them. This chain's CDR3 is CASFSSGTPEYRQFF. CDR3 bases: TGTGCCAGCTTCTCCTCCGGGACCCCAGAGTATAGGCAGTTCTTC.

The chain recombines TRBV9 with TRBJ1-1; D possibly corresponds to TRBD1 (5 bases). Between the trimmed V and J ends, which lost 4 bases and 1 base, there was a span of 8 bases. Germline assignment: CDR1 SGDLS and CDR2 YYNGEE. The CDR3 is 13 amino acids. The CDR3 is CASSMDTNTEAFF. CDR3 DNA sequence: TGTGCCAGCAGCATGGACACGAACACTGAAGCTTTCTTT. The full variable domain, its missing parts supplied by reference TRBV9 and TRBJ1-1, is DSGVTQTPKHLITATGQRVTLRCSPRSGDLSVYWYQQSLDQGLQFLIQYYNGEERAKGNILERFSAQQFPDLHSELNLSSLELGDSALYFCASSMDTNTEAFFGQGTRLTVV.

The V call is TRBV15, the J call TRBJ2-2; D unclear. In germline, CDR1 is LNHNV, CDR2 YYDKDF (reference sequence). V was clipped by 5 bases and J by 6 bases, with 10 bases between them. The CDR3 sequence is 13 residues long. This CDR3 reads CATSPDGSGELFF. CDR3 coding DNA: TGTGCCACCAGCCCCGATGGTTCCGGGGAGCTGTTTTTT.

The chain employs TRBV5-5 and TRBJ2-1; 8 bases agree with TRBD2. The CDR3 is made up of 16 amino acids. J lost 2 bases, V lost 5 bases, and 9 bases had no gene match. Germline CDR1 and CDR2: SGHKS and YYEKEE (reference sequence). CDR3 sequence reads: CASSPHAGGAYNEQFF. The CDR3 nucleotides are TGTGCCAGCAGTCCACATGCGGGAGGTGCCTACAATGAGCAGTTCTTC.

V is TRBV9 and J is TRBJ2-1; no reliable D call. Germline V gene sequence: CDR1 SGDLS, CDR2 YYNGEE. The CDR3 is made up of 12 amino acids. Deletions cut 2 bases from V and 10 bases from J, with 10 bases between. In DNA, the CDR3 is TGTGCCAGCAGCGTCCCCCTTGGGGAGCAGTTCTTC. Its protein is CASSVPLGEQFF.

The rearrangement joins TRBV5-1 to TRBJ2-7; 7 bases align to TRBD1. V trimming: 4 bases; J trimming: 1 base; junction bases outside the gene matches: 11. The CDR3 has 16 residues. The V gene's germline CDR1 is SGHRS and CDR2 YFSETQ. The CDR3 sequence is CASSRRDSGNSYEQYF. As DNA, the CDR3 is TGCGCCAGCAGCCGAAGGGACAGTGGGAATTCCTACGAGCAGTACTTC.

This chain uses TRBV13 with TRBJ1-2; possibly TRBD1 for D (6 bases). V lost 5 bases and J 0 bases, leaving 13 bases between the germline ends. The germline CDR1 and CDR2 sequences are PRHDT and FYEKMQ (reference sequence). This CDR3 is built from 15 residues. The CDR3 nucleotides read TGTGCCAGCAGCCTGCACAGGGAAGCTAACTATGGCTACACCTTC. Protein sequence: CASSLHREANYGYTF.

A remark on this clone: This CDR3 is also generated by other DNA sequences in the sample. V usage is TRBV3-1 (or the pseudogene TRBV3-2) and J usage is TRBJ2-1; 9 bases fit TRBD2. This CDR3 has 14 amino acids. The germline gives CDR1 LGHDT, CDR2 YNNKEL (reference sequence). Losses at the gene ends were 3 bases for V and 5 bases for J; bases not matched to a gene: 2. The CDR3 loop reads CASSQLAGNNEQFF. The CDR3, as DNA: TGTGCCAGCAGCCAGCTAGCGGGAAACAATGAGCAGTTCTTC.

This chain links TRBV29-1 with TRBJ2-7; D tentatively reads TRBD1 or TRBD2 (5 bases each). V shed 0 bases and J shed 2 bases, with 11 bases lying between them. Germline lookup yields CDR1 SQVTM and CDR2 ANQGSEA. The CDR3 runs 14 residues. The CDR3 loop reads CSVEDGDRAYEQYF. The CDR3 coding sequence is TGCAGCGTTGAAGATGGGGACCGAGCCTACGAGCAGTACTTC.

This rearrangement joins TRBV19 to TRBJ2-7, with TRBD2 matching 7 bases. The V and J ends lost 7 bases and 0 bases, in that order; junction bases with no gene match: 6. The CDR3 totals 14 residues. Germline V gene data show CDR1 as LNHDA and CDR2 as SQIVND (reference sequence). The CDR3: CASKWGGDSYEQYF. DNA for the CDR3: TGTGCCAGTAAATGGGGGGGTGACTCCTACGAGCAGTACTTC.

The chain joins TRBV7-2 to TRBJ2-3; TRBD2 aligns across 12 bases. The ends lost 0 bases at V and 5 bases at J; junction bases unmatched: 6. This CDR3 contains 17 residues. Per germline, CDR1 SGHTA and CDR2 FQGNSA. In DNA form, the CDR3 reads TGTGCCAGCAGCTTAGCGCTAGCGGGGGGGCCGATAGATACGCAGTATTTT. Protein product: CASSLALAGGPIDTQYF.

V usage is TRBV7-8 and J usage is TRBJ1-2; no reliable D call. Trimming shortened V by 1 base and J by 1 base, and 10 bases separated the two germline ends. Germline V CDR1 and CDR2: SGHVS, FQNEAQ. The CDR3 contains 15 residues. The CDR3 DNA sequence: TGTGCCAGCAGCTTAGAATTTGATCTTAACTATGGCTACACCTTC. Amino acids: CASSLEFDLNYGYTF. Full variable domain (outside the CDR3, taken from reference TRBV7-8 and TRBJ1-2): GAGVSQSPRYKVAKRGQDVALRCDPISGHVSLFWYQQALGQGPEFLTYFQNEAQLDKSGLPSDRFFAERPEGSVSTLKIQRTQQEDSAVYLCASSLEFDLNYGYTFGSGTRLTVV.

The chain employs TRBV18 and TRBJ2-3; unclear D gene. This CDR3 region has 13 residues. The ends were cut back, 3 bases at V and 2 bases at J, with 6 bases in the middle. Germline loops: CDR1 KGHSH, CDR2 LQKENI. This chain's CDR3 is CASSPQPTDTQYF. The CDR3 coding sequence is TGTGCCAGCTCACCTCAACCCACAGATACGCAGTATTTT. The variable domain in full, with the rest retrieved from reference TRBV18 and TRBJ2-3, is NAGVMQNPRHLVRRRGQEARLRCSPMKGHSHVYWYRQLPEEGLKFMVYLQKENIIDESGMPKERFSAEFPKEGPSILRIQQVVRGDSAAYFCASSPQPTDTQYFGPGTRLTVL.

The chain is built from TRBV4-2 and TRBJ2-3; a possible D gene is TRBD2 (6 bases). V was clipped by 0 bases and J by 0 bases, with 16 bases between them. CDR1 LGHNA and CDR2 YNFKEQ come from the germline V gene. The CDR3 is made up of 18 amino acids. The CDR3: CASSQEAGLIPSTDTQYF. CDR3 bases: TGTGCCAGCAGCCAAGAGGCGGGGCTGATTCCTAGCACAGATACGCAGTATTTT.

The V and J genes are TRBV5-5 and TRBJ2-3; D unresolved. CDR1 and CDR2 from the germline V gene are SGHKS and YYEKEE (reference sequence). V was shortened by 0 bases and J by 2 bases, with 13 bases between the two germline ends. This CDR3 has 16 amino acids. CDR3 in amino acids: CASSLGAALYTDTQYF. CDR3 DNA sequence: TGTGCCAGCAGCTTGGGGGCCGCCCTGTACACAGATACGCAGTATTTT.

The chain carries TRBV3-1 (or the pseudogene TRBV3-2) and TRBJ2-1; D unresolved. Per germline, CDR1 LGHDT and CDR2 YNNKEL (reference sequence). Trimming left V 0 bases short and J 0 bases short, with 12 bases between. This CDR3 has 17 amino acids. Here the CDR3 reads CASSQDRWASSYNEQFF. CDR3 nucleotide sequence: TGTGCCAGCAGCCAAGATCGTTGGGCTAGCTCCTACAATGAGCAGTTCTTC.

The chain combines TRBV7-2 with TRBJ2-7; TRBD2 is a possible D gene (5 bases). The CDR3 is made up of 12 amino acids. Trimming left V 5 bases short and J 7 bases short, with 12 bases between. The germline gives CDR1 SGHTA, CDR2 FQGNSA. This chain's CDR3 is CASSRVPGEQYF. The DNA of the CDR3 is TGTGCCAGCAGCCGCGTCCCGGGGGAGCAGTACTTC.

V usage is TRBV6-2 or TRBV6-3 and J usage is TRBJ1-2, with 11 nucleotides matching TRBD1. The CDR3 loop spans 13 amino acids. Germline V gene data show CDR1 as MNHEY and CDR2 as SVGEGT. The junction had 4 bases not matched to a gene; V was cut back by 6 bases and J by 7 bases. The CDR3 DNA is TGTGCCAGCAGCGGACAGGGGGCGTCTGGCTACACCTTC. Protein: CASSGQGASGYTF.

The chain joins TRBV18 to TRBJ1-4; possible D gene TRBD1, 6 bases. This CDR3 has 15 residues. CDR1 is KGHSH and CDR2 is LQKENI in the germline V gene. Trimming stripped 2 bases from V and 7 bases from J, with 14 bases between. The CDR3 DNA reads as TGTGCCAGCTCACCAAAGTCGGGGGGCGGTGAAAAACTGTTTTTT. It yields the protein CASSPKSGGGEKLFF.

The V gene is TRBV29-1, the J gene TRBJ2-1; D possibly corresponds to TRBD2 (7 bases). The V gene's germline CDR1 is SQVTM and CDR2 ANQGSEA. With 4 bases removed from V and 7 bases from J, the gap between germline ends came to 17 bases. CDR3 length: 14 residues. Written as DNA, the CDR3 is TGCAGCGTTGTTATTGGGGGGGCTCGGAATGAGCAGTTCTTC. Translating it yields CSVVIGGARNEQFF.

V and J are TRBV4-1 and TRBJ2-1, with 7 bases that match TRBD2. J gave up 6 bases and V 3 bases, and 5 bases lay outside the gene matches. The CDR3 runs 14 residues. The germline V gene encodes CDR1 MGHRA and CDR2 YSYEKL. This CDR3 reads CASSQAGTTNEQFF. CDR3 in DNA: TGCGCCAGCAGCCAGGCCGGGACTACCAATGAGCAGTTCTTC.

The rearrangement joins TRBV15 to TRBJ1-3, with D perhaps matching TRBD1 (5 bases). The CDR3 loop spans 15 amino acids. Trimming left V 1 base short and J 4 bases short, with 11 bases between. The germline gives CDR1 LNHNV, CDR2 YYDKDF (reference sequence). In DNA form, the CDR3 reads TGTGCCACCAGCAGAGTAGGGGAGGCCGGAAACACCATATATTTT. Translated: CATSRVGEAGNTIYF.

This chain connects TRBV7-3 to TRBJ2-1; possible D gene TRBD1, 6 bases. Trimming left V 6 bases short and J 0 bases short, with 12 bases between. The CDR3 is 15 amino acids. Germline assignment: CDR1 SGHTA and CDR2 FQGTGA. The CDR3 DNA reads TGTGCCAGCAGACTCAGGGGTAGCTCCTACAATGAGCAGTTCTTC. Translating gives CASRLRGSSYNEQFF.

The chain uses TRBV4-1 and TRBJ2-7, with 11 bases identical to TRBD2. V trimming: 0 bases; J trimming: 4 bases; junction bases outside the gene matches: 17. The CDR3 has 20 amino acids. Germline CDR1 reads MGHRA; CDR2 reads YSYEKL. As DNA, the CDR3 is TGCGCCAGCAGCCAAGAACCCCGCGGACTAGCGGGTGGGGAAGAATACGAGCAGTACTTC. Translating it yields CASSQEPRGLAGGEEYEQYF.